This TCR beta chain emerged from a study of blood T cell repertoires in COVID-19. Study in general: Material from acute and convalescent COVID-19 was sourced from the United States, Italy and Spain. The analysed material was cDNA or gDNA that came from T cells, B-cell-depleted T cells, or PBMCs.

The V gene's germline CDR1 is SNHLY and CDR2 FYNNEI. The CDR3 extends over 12 amino acids. V lost 2 bases and J lost 9, with 8 bases in between. In the original workflow: By means of reference gene primer amplification, nucleated cell counts were estimated. Sequencing was performed with immunoSEQ multiplex PCR; in TCRdb, only in-frame clones are kept and a portion is missing. From that table come the V and J calls and clone size; the DNA was used to work out D and trimming. The sample holds some 200,000 clones; around 83% are singletons and the top ten take 2.9%. This clone appeared a single time. The chain links TRBV2 to TRBJ2-1, with D unresolved. This clonotype was obtained from a man aged 45-60 years who had recovered from COVID-19. The source material was peripheral blood. In DNA, the CDR3 is TGTGCCAGCAGTGAACGTCGGGTTGAGCAGTTCTTC. It codes for CASSERRVEQFF.